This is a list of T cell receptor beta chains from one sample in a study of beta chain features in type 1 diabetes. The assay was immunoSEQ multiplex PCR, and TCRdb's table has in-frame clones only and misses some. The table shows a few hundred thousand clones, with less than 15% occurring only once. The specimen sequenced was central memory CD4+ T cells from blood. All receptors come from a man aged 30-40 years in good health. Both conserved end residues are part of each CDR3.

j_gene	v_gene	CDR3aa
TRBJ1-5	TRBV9	CASSVEGMQPQHF
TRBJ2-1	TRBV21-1	CASNKRLAVYNEQFF
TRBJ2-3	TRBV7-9	CASSLGVAGYTQYF
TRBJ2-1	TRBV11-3	CASSTGLADAMEFF
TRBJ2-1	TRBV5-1	CASSFRVTGAGNEQFF
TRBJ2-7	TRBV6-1	CASQLGQGYEQYF
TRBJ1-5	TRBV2	CASSPQGQVSGSGQPQHF
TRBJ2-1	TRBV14	CASSHLLAESYNEQFF
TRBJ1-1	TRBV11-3	CASGAEGTEAFF
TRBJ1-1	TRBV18	CASSPRGIAEAFF
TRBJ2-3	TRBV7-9	CASSRTGSSTDTQYF
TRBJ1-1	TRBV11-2	CASRTRGVANTEAFF
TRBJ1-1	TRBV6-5	CASSHRTGEPTEAFF
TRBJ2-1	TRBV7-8	CASSFAGDEQFF
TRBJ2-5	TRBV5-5	CASSQGLPGQRGTQYF
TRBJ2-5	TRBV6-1	CASGSYRGQETQYF
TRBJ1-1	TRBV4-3	CASSRDTWLNTEAFF
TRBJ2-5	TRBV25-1	CASSEGGGETQYF
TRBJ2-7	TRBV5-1	CASSLVGQAQEEQYF
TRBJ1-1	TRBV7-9	CASSLEAQNTEAFF
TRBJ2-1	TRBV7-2	CASTLDRGAYNEQFF
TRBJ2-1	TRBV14	CASSQEGRLAYEQFF
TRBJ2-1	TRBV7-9	CAAQGGGAVRINEQFF
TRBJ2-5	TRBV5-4	CASSLSVRGQETQYF
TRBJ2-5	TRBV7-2	CASSQKYGGAETQYF
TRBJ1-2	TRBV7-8	CASSLVQGRNGYTF
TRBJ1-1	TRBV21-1	CASSNDREGAFF
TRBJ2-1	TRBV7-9	CASSSLALSTNEQFF
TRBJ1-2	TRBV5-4	CASSLPGGGNYGYTF
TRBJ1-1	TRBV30	CAWSLTLVPFF
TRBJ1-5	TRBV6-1	CASSVGRVPNQPQHF
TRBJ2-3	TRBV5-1	CASRGAGQGSDTQYF
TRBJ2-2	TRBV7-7	CASSSDRTNTGELFF
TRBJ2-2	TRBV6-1	CASGLPGAPELFF
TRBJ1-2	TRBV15	CATSRHLGTNYGYTF
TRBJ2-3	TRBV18	CASSPSSGVGTDTQYF
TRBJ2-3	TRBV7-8	CASSLEAGGWVYTQYF
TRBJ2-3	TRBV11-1	CASSQGEDTQYF
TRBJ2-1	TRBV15	CATSRDASTDEQFF
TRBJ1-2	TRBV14	CASSQGLDYGYTF
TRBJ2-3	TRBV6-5	CASSYSVNPDTQYF
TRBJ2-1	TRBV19	CASSTGLLSSYNEQFF
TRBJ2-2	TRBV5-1	CASRTSGNTGELFF
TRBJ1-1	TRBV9	CASSVTPNTEAFF
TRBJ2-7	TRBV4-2	CASSPFAAASYEQYF
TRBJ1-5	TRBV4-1	CASSQGTRSQPQHF
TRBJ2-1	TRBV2	CASSPTSGGGSSYNEQFF
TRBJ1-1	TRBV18	CASSPGSGTEAFF
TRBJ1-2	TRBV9	CASSPGPGSYGYTF
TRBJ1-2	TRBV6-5	CAVRRDAGYGYTF
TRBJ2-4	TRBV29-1	CSVESTRGGIQYF
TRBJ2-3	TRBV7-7	CASTLSGVGSDTQYF
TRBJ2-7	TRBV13	CASSLAGGTYEQYF
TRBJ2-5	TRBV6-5	CASSERAGLRAQYF
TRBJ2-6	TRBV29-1	CSVEDRDSLVISGANVLTF
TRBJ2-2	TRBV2	CASRMGGDTGELFF
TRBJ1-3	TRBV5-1	CASSLRGMGSSGNTIYF
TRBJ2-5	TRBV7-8	CASSLQETQYF
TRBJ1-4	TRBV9	CASSLVGTGGEKLFF